This TCR beta chain was sequenced in a study of Ad26.COV2.S vaccination and SARS-CoV-2 variants. Study background: The study gave Ad26.COV2.S intramuscularly, once or twice 56 days apart.

V lost 2 bases to trimming and J lost 6 bases, with 10 bases between them. The CDR3 is 13 amino acids. Germline-derived CDR1 and CDR2 are MNHEY and SVGAGI. Treatment here: over 15 received Ad26.COV2.S at low or high dose, single or two shots; a few received placebo; per-sample allocation not given. It was on day 63 after the first vaccine or placebo injection that samples were taken. Profiled with immunoSEQ multiplex PCR; TCRdb holds only in-frame clones, not every one. The repertoire has about 460,000 clones, 89% of them found once; the top ten carry 1.5% to 2%. This TCR was recovered from a person between 18 and 60 years old who received the Ad26.COV2.S COVID-19 vaccine or a placebo. The sample consisted of peripheral blood, taken in a trial of Ad26.COV2.S vaccine versus placebo. The V call is TRBV6-5, the J call TRBJ1-1; unclear D gene. The CDR3 nucleotides read TGTGCCAGCAGTTACGATACAGCGGCTGAAGCTTTCTTT. Protein product: CASSYDTAAEAFF.